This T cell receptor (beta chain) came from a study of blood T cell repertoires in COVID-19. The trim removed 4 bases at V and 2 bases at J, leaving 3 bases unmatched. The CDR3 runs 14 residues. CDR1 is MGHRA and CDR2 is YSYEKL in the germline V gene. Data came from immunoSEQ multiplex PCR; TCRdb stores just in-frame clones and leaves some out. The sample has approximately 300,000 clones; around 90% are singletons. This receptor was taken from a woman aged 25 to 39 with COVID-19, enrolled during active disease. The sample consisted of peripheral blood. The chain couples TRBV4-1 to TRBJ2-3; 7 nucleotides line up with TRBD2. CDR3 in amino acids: CASSPSGFTDTQYF. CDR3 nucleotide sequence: TGCGCCAGCAGCCCTAGCGGTTTCACAGATACGCAGTATTTT.